Below, 19 T cell receptor beta chains from the same sample are listed, as sequenced in a study of response to subunit inactivated influenza vaccine. In TCRdb, the RT-PCR reads were re-called with MiXCR into one record per CDR3 protein. The table includes hundreds of thousands of distinct CDR3 sequences, approximately 12% detected once. Source: PBMCs from blood, taken on the day of vaccination. These receptors all stem from a man aged 50 or older who received an inactivated influenza vaccine.

This clonotype has just a few counts. The CDR3 sequence is CASSVGQGEGSTQYF. In DNA form, the CDR3 reads TGCGCCAGCAGCGTAGGACAGGGTGAGGGATCGACCCAGTACTTC. V and J are TRBV5-1 and TRBJ2-5; 8 positions agree with TRBD1. Germline assignment: CDR1 SGHRS and CDR2 YFSETQ. The CDR3 is 15 amino acids. V gave up 4 bases and J gave up 7 bases; unmatched junction bases: 12.

This clonotype was counted a few times. The V gene is TRBV7-6, the J gene TRBJ2-1; no clear D. The CDR3 extends over 18 amino acids. V shed 8 bases and J shed 6 bases, with 29 bases lying between them. The germline V gene encodes CDR1 SGHVS and CDR2 FNYEAQ. CDR3 residues: CASGRSTLEIYKGNEQFF. The CDR3 DNA sequence: TGTGCCAGCGGCCGGAGTACGCTTGAAATCTATAAGGGCAATGAGCAGTTCTTC.

This clonotype was detected only a few times. The V call is TRBV7-9, the J call TRBJ2-2; 10 positions match TRBD2. The CDR3 is 16 residues long. V was pared by 5 bases and J by 2 bases, with 5 bases of the junction left unmatched. Per germline, CDR1 SEHNR and CDR2 FQNEAQ (reference sequence). This CDR3 is CASSPPLAGNTGELFF. CDR3 DNA: TGTGCCAGCAGCCCACCACTAGCGGGAAACACCGGGGAGCTGTTTTTT.

The rearrangement links TRBV2 to TRBJ2-3, with D perhaps TRBD2 (6 bases). There are 16 residues in the CDR3. Germline V CDR1 and CDR2: SNHLY, FYNNEI. V lost 6 bases and J lost 1, with 17 bases in between. The CDR3 here is CASSPLASEGTDTQYF. DNA of the CDR3: TGTGCCAGCAGCCCTCTAGCGAGTGAAGGCACAGATACGCAGTATTTT.

This chain joins TRBV10-3 and TRBJ1-1; D is undetermined. V lost 2 bases to trimming and J lost 11 bases, with 9 bases between them. CDR3 length equals 11 residues. Per germline, CDR1 ENHRY and CDR2 SYGVKD. The CDR3 DNA reads TGTGCCATCAGTGAGGGGCGAGGGGCTTTCTTT. Amino acid sequence: CAISEGRGAFF.

The chain carries TRBV7-2 and TRBJ1-5; D call uncertain. Germline V gives CDR1 SGHTA, CDR2 FQGNSA. The V and J ends lost 2 bases and 3 bases respectively, with 11 bases between them. The CDR3 is 15 amino acids. The DNA of the CDR3 is TGTGCCAGCAGCTTAATCTTAAACGACAATCAGCCCCAGCATTTT. It is translated as CASSLILNDNQPQHF.

In its sample, this clonotype was seen many times. V usage is TRBV14 and J usage is TRBJ1-1; the D is unclear. The CDR3 consists of 14 residues. Trimming took off 8 bases at V and 8 bases at J, with 21 bases between the two ends. Germline CDR1 SGHDN, CDR2 FVKESK. This CDR3 is CASHGAGPRIEAFF. CDR3 nucleotide sequence: TGTGCCAGCCACGGAGCTGGGCCTCGAATCGAAGCTTTCTTT.

The chain carries TRBV27 and TRBJ1-1, with D possibly matching TRBD1 (6 bases). The CDR3 is 14 amino acids. V lost 3 bases to trimming and J lost 1 base, with 9 bases between them. Per the germline V gene, CDR1 is MNHEY and CDR2 is SMNVEV (reference sequence). The CDR3 loop is CASSFQGSNTEAFF. CDR3 sequence (DNA): TGTGCCAGCAGTTTTCAGGGGTCGAACACTGAAGCTTTCTTT.

V usage is TRBV12-3 or TRBV12-4 and J usage is TRBJ1-2; 7 bases fit TRBD1. V was clipped by 1 base and J by 11 bases; unmatched bases: 4. The CDR3 runs to 12 residues. The CDR3: CASSLGAGGYTF. CDR3 bases: TGTGCCAGCAGTTTAGGCGCAGGGGGATACACCTTC.

This clonotype was counted a few times. J is TRBJ2-1 and V is TRBV13; 8 bases line up with TRBD2. The germline V gene encodes CDR1 PRHDT and CDR2 FYEKMQ (reference sequence). Trimming removed 1 base from V and 4 bases from J; junction bases left unmatched: 9. CDR3 length: 17 residues. CDR3 sequence: CASSLVIGREAYNEQFF. DNA for the CDR3: TGTGCCAGCAGCTTAGTGATCGGGCGGGAGGCGTACAATGAGCAGTTCTTC. Looking up the rest from reference TRBV13 and TRBJ2-1 gives the full variable domain: AAGVIQSPRHLIKEKRETATLKCYPIPRHDTVYWYQQGPGQDPQFLISFYEKMQSDKGSIPDRFSAQQFSDYHSELNMSSLELGDSALYFCASSLVIGREAYNEQFFGPGTRLTVL.

This clonotype has just a few counts. The V and J genes are TRBV20-1 and TRBJ1-2; no clear D gene. Trimming removed 1 base from V and 6 bases from J, with 18 bases in between. Germline CDR1 and CDR2: DFQATT and SNEGSKA (reference sequence). The CDR3 length is 15 residues. The CDR3 sequence: CSARARREVSDGYTF. Written as DNA, the CDR3 is TGCAGTGCTAGAGCAAGAAGGGAGGTGTCGGATGGCTACACCTTC.

This clonotype was counted ten times or more. This sequence joins TRBV7-9 and TRBJ2-1; the D is unclear. V lost 3 bases, J lost 15 bases, and 18 bases lay in between. Germline-derived CDR1 and CDR2 are SEHNR and FQNEAQ (reference sequence). The length of the CDR3 is 13 residues. CDR3 amino acids: CASSLGLKDSGFF. The CDR3 region has the DNA TGTGCCAGCAGCTTGGGTCTGAAAGATTCTGGGTTCTTC.

The sample holds many counts of this clonotype. This chain joins TRBV5-1 and TRBJ1-5; the D is unclear. Germline assignment: CDR1 SGHRS and CDR2 YFSETQ. Trimming cost V 3 bases and J 5 bases, with 15 bases left between them. The CDR3 is made up of 15 amino acids. The CDR3 sequence is CASSSSPGHDQPQHF. The CDR3 DNA reads as TGCGCCAGCAGCTCCTCGCCGGGTCATGATCAGCCCCAGCATTTT.

This clonotype turned up a few times. The chain is built from TRBV6-2 or TRBV6-3 and TRBJ2-7; TRBD2 agrees at 11 bases. There are 17 residues in the CDR3. V was pared by 2 bases and J by 0 bases, with 6 bases of the junction left unmatched. The V gene's germline CDR1 is MNHEY and CDR2 SVGEGT. The CDR3 reads CASSYSASGRNSYEQYF. Written as DNA, the CDR3 is TGTGCCAGCAGTTACAGCGCTAGCGGGAGGAACTCCTACGAGCAGTACTTC.

This clonotype has more than one count but fewer than ten. This chain connects TRBV29-1 to TRBJ2-7; the match to TRBD2 covers 7 bases. The CDR3 sequence is 13 residues long. Germline CDR1 is SQVTM and CDR2 is ANQGSEA. This CDR3 reads CIVATSLAYEQYF. The CDR3 nucleotides are TGCATCGTAGCGACTAGCCTAGCTTACGAGCAGTACTTC.

The chain employs TRBV12-3 or TRBV12-4 and TRBJ2-2, with 8 bases lining up with TRBD2. The CDR3 runs 14 residues. Trimming cost V 7 bases and J 3 bases; bases outside gene matches: 4. The CDR3 spells CASTSGGDTGELFF. CDR3 DNA: TGTGCCAGCACCAGCGGGGGTGACACCGGGGAGCTGTTTTTT.

The rearrangement uses TRBV27 and TRBJ2-3; D gene unclear. The ends were cut back, 0 bases at V and 1 base at J, with 8 bases in the middle. Germline CDR1 and CDR2: MNHEY and SMNVEV (reference sequence). CDR3 length equals 15 residues. CDR3 bases: TGTGCCAGCAGTTTATCCACTTACGGCACAGATACGCAGTATTTT. This gives the protein CASSLSTYGTDTQYF.

This clonotype was counted many times. The chain is built from TRBV4-1 and TRBJ1-2; tentative D call: TRBD1 (5 bases). Looked up from germline, CDR1 is MGHRA and CDR2 is YSYEKL. This CDR3 has 16 residues. V was pared by 1 base and J by 1 base, with 13 bases between. The CDR3 DNA is TGCGCCAGCAGCCAAGTAGACGACAGTGGTAACTATGGCTACACCTTC. It codes for CASSQVDDSGNYGYTF.

The chain recombines TRBV3-1 with TRBJ1-2; no definite D call. Germline CDR1 LGHDT, CDR2 YNNKEL (reference sequence). V shed 1 base and J shed 1 base, with 4 bases lying between them. This CDR3 contains 13 residues. CDR3 sequence: CASSQADNYGYTF. The CDR3 region has the DNA TGTGCCAGCAGCCAAGCAGATAACTATGGCTACACCTTC.